The T cell receptor (beta chain) under discussion was sequenced for a study of CD8+ T cells in alopecia areata. The CDR3 is 13 residues long. CDR1 is SGHTA and CDR2 is FQGNSA in the germline V gene. J gave up 3 bases and V 10 bases, and 8 bases lay outside the gene matches. Investigators isolated RNA and reverse transcribed it into cDNA to act as the sequencing template. Only in-frame clones appear in the TCRdb table, and some are missing; sequencing was by immunoSEQ multiplex PCR. The sample shows 150,000 or so clones, about 60% of them seen only once. The J gene is TRBJ2-5, the V gene TRBV7-2; 7 bases agree with TRBD2. Specimen: CD4+ T cells sorted from blood, collected at week 0. The receptor comes from a human donor with alopecia areata. DNA of the CDR3: TGTGCCACTCGGTGGGGAGGGGAAGAGACCCAGTACTTC. It is translated as CATRWGGEETQYF.